In its sample, the clone carrying this TCR beta chain was seen many times. The germline gives CDR1 SQVTM, CDR2 ANQGSEA. The V end lost 7 bases, the J end lost 1 base, and 15 bases lay between the germline ends. The CDR3 extends over 14 amino acids. Using its own MiXCR run on the 5' RACE reads, TCRdb lists one record per CDR3 protein. Here the sample spans fewer than 450,000 distinct CDR3 sequences, 3% to 4.5% being singletons. The data were taken from a study of T cells after yellow fever vaccination. The V call is TRBV29-1, the J call TRBJ2-3, with D unresolved. Sequences were derived from PBMCs, sampled 5 days after the yellow fever booster vaccination. The sequence came from a man between 18 and 35 years old who received the YFV17D yellow fever vaccine. The chain's CDR3 is CSAERSVGTDTQYF. The CDR3 nucleotides read TGCAGCGCCGAAAGGTCTGTGGGCACAGATACGCAGTATTTT.